These 23 T cell receptor beta chains originate from one sample sequenced in a study of blood T cell repertoires in COVID-19. The table came from immunoSEQ multiplex PCR; TCRdb's copy has only in-frame clones and leaves some out. Here the sample spans some 56,000 clones, roughly 70% being singletons. The source material was peripheral blood. These TCRs come from a woman aged 45-65 years with active or convalescent COVID-19.

This clone was counted only a few times. The rearrangement joins TRBV27 to TRBJ2-1; tentatively, D is TRBD1 (6 bases). The V gene's germline CDR1 is MNHEY and CDR2 SMNVEV (reference sequence). The CDR3 runs 16 residues. Trimming took 4 bases from V and 4 from J, leaving 17 bases between them. The CDR3 bases are TGTGCCAGCAGTTCCCAACGACAGGCTGTATACAATGAGCAGTTCTTC. This translates into CASSSQRQAVYNEQFF.

This clone turned up a few times. CDR3 protein: CASSPAHGGGGNSPLHF. CDR3 nucleotides: TGTGCCAGCTCACCAGCTCACGGAGGGGGCGGAAATTCACCCCTCCACTTT. The genes are TRBV18 and TRBJ1-6; TRBD1 agrees at 7 bases. The CDR3 contains 17 residues. The germline V gene encodes CDR1 KGHSH and CDR2 LQKENI. The J segment lost 7 bases and the V segment lost 2 bases, leaving 11 bases of the junction unmatched.

This clone came up once. The chain links TRBV5-1 to TRBJ1-1, with a weak D call TRBD1 (6 bases). This CDR3 has 14 amino acids. V was clipped by 3 bases and J by 7 bases, with 16 bases between them. Looked up from germline, CDR1 is SGHRS and CDR2 is YFSETQ. The CDR3 protein is CASSSSQGPSEAFF. DNA of the CDR3: TGCGCCAGCAGCTCCTCACAGGGCCCGAGTGAAGCTTTCTTT.

The chain is built from TRBV3-1 (or the pseudogene TRBV3-2) and TRBJ1-1; 7 bases match TRBD1. This CDR3 has 18 residues. V trimming: 4 bases; J trimming: 3 bases; junction bases outside the gene matches: 17. Germline V lookup: CDR1 LGHDT, CDR2 YNNKEL (reference sequence). The CDR3: CASSPQLGGTELHTEAFF. The DNA for the CDR3 is TGTGCCAGCAGCCCTCAACTAGGTGGGACAGAATTACACACTGAAGCTTTCTTT.

The J gene is TRBJ2-7, the V gene TRBV27; the match to TRBD2 covers 7 bases. Germline trimming cut 5 bases from V and 6 bases from J; bases unmatched to any gene: 16. The V gene's germline CDR1 is MNHEY and CDR2 SMNVEV (reference sequence). The CDR3 spans 16 residues. The CDR3 loop is CASSPSGGRLYSEQYF. The CDR3 coding sequence is TGTGCCAGCAGTCCATCGGGCGGGAGATTGTATAGCGAGCAGTACTTC.

The J gene is TRBJ2-7, the V gene TRBV6-6; TRBD2 aligns across 8 bases. V lost 0 bases to trimming and J lost 0 bases; unmatched junction nucleotides: 4. Germline loops: CDR1 MNHNY, CDR2 SVGAGI (reference sequence). There are 16 residues in the CDR3. CDR3 amino acids: CASSYSSLADSYEQYF. In DNA, the CDR3 is TGTGCCAGCAGTTACTCATCACTAGCGGACTCCTACGAGCAGTACTTC.

The chain joins TRBV28 to TRBJ1-1; D call uncertain. Per germline, CDR1 MDHEN and CDR2 SYDVKM. This CDR3 is 14 amino acids long. V gave up 8 bases and J gave up 0 bases, with 13 bases separating them. The CDR3 region is CASSYGVMNTEAFF. The CDR3 DNA reads TGTGCCAGCTCGTACGGGGTAATGAACACTGAAGCTTTCTTT.

The V call is TRBV11-2, the J call TRBJ2-7; 8 bases align to TRBD1. The CDR3 is made up of 16 amino acids. Unmatched junction bases numbered 13, after V lost 7 bases and J lost 2 bases. From germline, CDR1 is SGHAT and CDR2 FQNNGV. The CDR3 region is CASKHLSGGRPYEQYF. The CDR3 DNA is TGTGCCAGCAAACACCTGTCAGGGGGCAGACCCTACGAGCAGTACTTC.

The chain combines TRBV3-1 (or the pseudogene TRBV3-2) with TRBJ2-5; 12 nucleotides agree with TRBD2. The germline gives CDR1 LGHDT, CDR2 YNNKEL (reference sequence). This CDR3 contains 19 residues. J lost 3 bases, V lost 0 bases, and 11 bases had no gene match. The CDR3 DNA reads TGTGCCAGCAGCCAAGATCGCGGACTAGCGGGAAACAGAAAAGAGACCCAGTACTTC. It is translated as CASSQDRGLAGNRKETQYF.

This chain links TRBV6-5 with TRBJ1-2; 8 bases map to TRBD1. The CDR3 runs 13 residues. The V and J ends lost 8 bases and 0 bases, in that order; junction bases with no gene match: 2. CDR1 MNHEY and CDR2 SVGAGI come from the germline V gene. CDR3 bases: TGTGCCAGCCGACAGGGGTCTAACTATGGCTACACCTTC. Residues: CASRQGSNYGYTF.

This rearrangement joins TRBV19 to TRBJ2-3, with D perhaps TRBD2 (6 bases). Trimming removed 3 bases at V and 2 bases at J, with 15 bases between. Germline V gene data show CDR1 as LNHDA and CDR2 as SQIVND (reference sequence). This CDR3 has 16 residues. The CDR3, as DNA: TGTGCCAGTAGTATCGGGACGGGAGCAAACACAGATACGCAGTATTTT. Translation: CASSIGTGANTDTQYF. Based on the CDR3 plus reference TRBV19 and TRBJ2-3, the full variable domain is DGGITQSPKYLFRKEGQNVTLSCEQNLNHDAMYWYRQDPGQGLRLIYYSQIVNDFQKGDIAEGYSVSREKKESFPLTVTSAQKNPTAFYLCASSIGTGANTDTQYFGPGTRLTVL.

Written as DNA, the CDR3 is TGCAGTCCCATGGAGCGAGAGACCCAGTACTTC. This encodes CSPMERETQYF. V gene TRBV20-1 combines with J gene TRBJ2-5; no firm D call. Deletions cut 8 bases from V and 4 bases from J, with 11 bases between. The CDR3 has 11 residues. The germline gives CDR1 DFQATT, CDR2 SNEGSKA (reference sequence).

The chain couples TRBV19 to TRBJ2-7; 12 nucleotides match TRBD2. Germline CDR1 is LNHDA and CDR2 is SQIVND (reference sequence). The CDR3 spans 18 residues. With V trimmed by 5 bases and J by 0 bases, 11 bases remained unmatched. CDR3 sequence reads: CASSPGLAGLMSSYEQYF. CDR3 DNA: TGTGCCAGTAGTCCGGGACTAGCGGGCTTAATGAGCTCCTACGAGCAGTACTTC.

The sample holds many counts of this clone. The V and J genes are TRBV7-9 and TRBJ2-2; TRBD2 agrees at 7 bases. The CDR3 has 17 amino acids. Germline-derived CDR1 and CDR2 are SEHNR and FQNEAQ (reference sequence). Trimming cost V 4 bases and J 0 bases; bases outside gene matches: 8. The CDR3 DNA reads TGTGCCAGCAGCTCCTGGGGGGGACCCACGAACACCGGGGAGCTGTTTTTT. It codes for CASSSWGGPTNTGELFF.

The chain employs TRBV5-4 and TRBJ1-2; 7 bases map to TRBD1. The CDR3 loop spans 13 amino acids. Trimming cost V 4 bases and J 5 bases; bases outside gene matches: 5. Looked up from germline, CDR1 is SGHNT and CDR2 is YYREEE (reference sequence). The DNA for the CDR3 is TGTGCCAGCAGCGAGGAGGGGGCTTATGGCTACACCTTC. Amino acid sequence: CASSEEGAYGYTF.

The J gene is TRBJ2-7, the V gene TRBV27; D is undetermined. V was clipped by 5 bases and J by 12 bases, with 20 bases between them. The V gene's germline CDR1 is MNHEY and CDR2 SMNVEV (reference sequence). CDR3 length: 13 residues. The CDR3 DNA reads as TGTGCCAGCAGTCCCACCCAGAGCGTGAGCAGGTACTTC. It specifies CASSPTQSVSRYF.

This chain links TRBV30 with TRBJ1-1, with 8 bases fitting TRBD1. J gave up 7 bases and V 0 bases, and 7 bases lay outside the gene matches. CDR1 and CDR2 from the germline V gene are GTSNPN and SVGIG (reference sequence). The length of the CDR3 is 14 residues. The CDR3 reads CAWSVQAGGYEAFF. The CDR3 DNA sequence: TGTGCCTGGAGTGTACAAGCAGGGGGCTATGAAGCTTTCTTT.

The chain employs TRBV4-1 and TRBJ2-2, with TRBD2 identical over 10 bases. With V trimmed by 2 bases and J by 0 bases, 3 bases remained unmatched. This CDR3 has 17 amino acids. Germline V gene data show CDR1 as MGHRA and CDR2 as YSYEKL. The CDR3 spells CASSQIGLAANTGELFF. CDR3 nucleotide sequence: TGCGCCAGCAGCCAAATAGGACTAGCGGCGAACACCGGGGAGCTGTTTTTT.

There are a few counts of this clone. The rearrangement uses TRBV25-1 and TRBJ2-7, with D possibly TRBD2 on 5 matching bases. Germline values: CDR1 MGHDK, CDR2 SYGVNS. V shed 6 bases and J shed 6 bases, with 12 bases lying between them. CDR3 length equals 12 residues. CDR3 coding DNA: TGTGCCAGCAGCACAGAGGACTCCGAGCAGTACTTC. This sequence encodes CASSTEDSEQYF.

This clone was seen a single time. The gene calls are TRBV3-1 (or the pseudogene TRBV3-2) and TRBJ1-5; D unresolved. The CDR3 covers 12 residues. CDR1 LGHDT and CDR2 YNNKEL come from the germline V gene (reference sequence). V lost 0 bases, J lost 7 bases, and 4 bases lay in between. The CDR3 spells CASSQESQPQHF. The CDR3 DNA is TGTGCCAGCAGCCAAGAAAGCCAGCCCCAGCATTTT.

This clone has more than one count but fewer than ten. The chain is built from TRBV19 and TRBJ1-2, with D maybe TRBD1 (5 bases). Germline CDR1 is LNHDA and CDR2 is SQIVND (reference sequence). The V gene lost 3 bases and the J gene lost 8 bases, with 16 bases spanning the gap. This CDR3 comprises 14 residues. Here the CDR3 reads CASSMGLQGRGYTF. CDR3 nucleotides: TGTGCCAGTAGTATGGGACTCCAGGGACGCGGCTACACCTTC.

The genes are TRBV11-3 and TRBJ2-3; 7 bases agree with TRBD2. Germline V gene lookup returns CDR1 SGHNT and CDR2 YENEEA. Trimming at V came to 8 bases and at J to 2 bases, leaving 4 bases not matched to a gene. The CDR3 consists of 13 residues. The CDR3 region has the DNA TGTGCCAGCCGAGCGGGGAACACAGATACGCAGTATTTT. Protein sequence: CASRAGNTDTQYF.

The chain recombines TRBV5-1 with TRBJ2-7; 11 nucleotides match TRBD1. This CDR3 has 16 residues. Germline CDR1 SGHRS, CDR2 YFSETQ. Trimming removed 4 bases from V and 4 bases from J; junction bases left unmatched: 10. CDR3 residues: CASSPELGQGVYEQYF. Here the CDR3 DNA reads TGCGCCAGCAGCCCCGAGTTGGGACAGGGGGTTTACGAGCAGTACTTC. Full variable domain (remainder filled in from reference TRBV5-1 and TRBJ2-7): KAGVTQTPRYLIKTRGQQVTLSCSPISGHRSVSWYQQTPGQGLQFLFEYFSETQRNKGNFPGRFSGRQFSNSRSEMNVSTLELGDSALYLCASSPELGQGVYEQYFGPGTRLTVT.